This entry lists 21 T cell receptor beta chains sequenced from one sample in a study of lymphopenia after photon versus proton radiotherapy. TCRdb keeps only in-frame clones here, not all; method: immunoSEQ multiplex PCR. The sample carries about 28,000 clones, roughly four fifths recorded once. The input for sequencing was peripheral blood, taken from a patient treated with photon-based radiotherapy. These receptors came from a man in his forties or fifties with gastric cancer.

This clone was counted a single time. V usage is TRBV5-1 and J usage is TRBJ2-3; weak D call: TRBD2 (5 bases). The CDR3 consists of 13 residues. Germline values: CDR1 SGHRS, CDR2 YFSETQ. V was shortened by 0 bases and J by 5 bases, with 7 bases between the two germline ends. In nucleotides, the CDR3 is TGCGCCAGCAGCTTGGGAGGGAAAGATACGCAGTATTTT. Translated: CASSLGGKDTQYF. Full variable domain (rest looked up from reference TRBV5-1 and TRBJ2-3): KAGVTQTPRYLIKTRGQQVTLSCSPISGHRSVSWYQQTPGQGLQFLFEYFSETQRNKGNFPGRFSGRQFSNSRSEMNVSTLELGDSALYLCASSLGGKDTQYFGPGTRLTVL.

The rearrangement joins TRBV11-2 to TRBJ1-1; 7 bases align to TRBD1. The CDR3 extends over 17 amino acids. V shed 2 bases, J shed 5 bases, and the junction held 14 bases outside the gene matches. Per the germline V gene, CDR1 is SGHAT and CDR2 is FQNNGV. In nucleotides, the CDR3 is TGTGCCAGCAGCTTACCTACTTTAGGGCTCAGGGGGACTGAAGCTTTCTTT. Translation gives CASSLPTLGLRGTEAFF.

The chain uses TRBV7-3 and TRBJ2-3; D not certain. The germline V gene has CDR1 SGHTA and CDR2 FQGTGA. V lost 3 bases to trimming and J lost 0 bases, with 10 bases between them. This CDR3 has 15 amino acids. CDR3 protein: CASSFSPYSTDTQYF. The DNA for the CDR3 is TGTGCCAGCAGCTTTAGTCCATATAGCACAGATACGCAGTATTTT.

This CDR3 reads CASSLSGQGAVLNYGYTF. The CDR3 bases are TGTGCCAGCAGTCTCTCGGGACAGGGGGCGGTTCTGAACTATGGCTACACCTTC. This chain joins TRBV27 and TRBJ1-2, with 12 bases that match TRBD1. Germline V gene data show CDR1 as MNHEY and CDR2 as SMNVEV (reference sequence). CDR3 length equals 18 residues. The J segment lost 2 bases and the V segment lost 5 bases, leaving 12 bases of the junction unmatched.

The CDR3 spells CASSQGTQGKQPQHF. The CDR3 DNA follows: TGCGCCAGCAGCCAAGGGACACAGGGAAAACAGCCCCAGCATTTT. This chain joins TRBV4-3 and TRBJ1-5; D possibly corresponds to TRBD1 (6 bases). Trimming removed 1 base from V and 7 bases from J, with 14 bases in between. Germline V lookup: CDR1 LGHNA, CDR2 YSLEER. The CDR3 has 15 amino acids.

The chain has TRBV6-4 and TRBJ1-5; D perhaps matches TRBD1 (5 bases). The CDR3 totals 13 residues. Trimming stripped 6 bases from V and 4 bases from J, with 10 bases between. Germline assignment: CDR1 MRHNA and CDR2 SNTAGT. In DNA form, the CDR3 reads TGTGCCAGCAGCAGGGACTCGAATCAGCCCCAGCATTTT. It encodes CASSRDSNQPQHF.

As regards this clone: Sequence at one end of the junction differs from germline and may be a read error. The V and J genes are TRBV11-2 and TRBJ2-5; D is ambiguous. Germline assignment: CDR1 SGHAT and CDR2 FQNNGV. CDR3 length: 8 amino acids. CDR3 bases: TGTGCCAGCAGTCTCTTTGACTTC. Translation gives CASSLFDF.

This chain uses TRBV19 with TRBJ1-2, with D possibly TRBD1 on 6 matching bases. V lost 4 bases to trimming and J lost 4 bases, with 13 bases between them. Germline V lookup: CDR1 LNHDA, CDR2 SQIVND (reference sequence). This CDR3 comprises 14 residues. The CDR3 DNA sequence: TGTGCCAGTAGTACCCCGGACAGATCCTATGGCTACACCTTC. This gives the protein CASSTPDRSYGYTF.

The chain is built from TRBV2 and TRBJ2-5; the D is unclear. The CDR3 is made up of 12 amino acids. Per the germline V gene, CDR1 is SNHLY and CDR2 is FYNNEI. The germline V and J ends were trimmed by 7 bases and 5 bases, with 11 bases remaining between them. The CDR3 sequence: CASKELRETQYF. The CDR3 DNA follows: TGTGCCAGCAAGGAGCTCCGGGAGACCCAGTACTTC.

This clone was detected only once. This chain connects TRBV7-9 to TRBJ2-1; tentatively, D is TRBD1 (5 bases). V shed 0 bases and J shed 4 bases, with 10 bases lying between them. CDR1 is SEHNR, CDR2 FQNEAQ, per germline (reference sequence). This CDR3 is built from 15 residues. The CDR3 DNA reads TGTGCCAGCAGCTTAGCACCGACAGTTTACAATGAGCAGTTCTTC. Translating gives CASSLAPTVYNEQFF. Based on the CDR3 plus reference TRBV7-9 and TRBJ2-1, the full variable domain is DTGVSQNPRHKITKRGQNVTFRCDPISEHNRLYWYRQTLGQGPEFLTYFQNEAQLEKSRLLSDRFSAERPKGSFSTLEIQRTEQGDSAMYLCASSLAPTVYNEQFFGPGTRLTVL.

The CDR3 reads CASSEGWTGTGELFF. In DNA form, the CDR3 reads TGTGCCAGCAGCGAGGGGTGGACGGGAACCGGGGAGCTGTTTTTT. The chain carries TRBV9 and TRBJ2-2; D possibly uses TRBD1 or TRBD2 (5 bases each). Germline values: CDR1 SGDLS, CDR2 YYNGEE. V was trimmed by 3 bases and J by 5 bases, leaving 14 bases between them. The CDR3 contains 15 residues.

This rearrangement joins TRBV4-3 to TRBJ2-3; D is undetermined. The germline gives CDR1 LGHNA, CDR2 YSLEER. This CDR3 has 17 residues. With 0 bases removed from V and 2 bases from J, the gap between germline ends came to 15 bases. Here the CDR3 DNA reads TGCGCCAGCAGCCAAGAGACAATCCGCGGACCCACAGATACGCAGTATTTT. Translated, it gives CASSQETIRGPTDTQYF.

The chain uses TRBV28 and TRBJ1-2, with D maybe TRBD1 (6 bases). Trimming removed 5 bases from V and 3 bases from J, with 19 bases in between. CDR1 and CDR2 (germline): MDHEN, SYDVKM. The CDR3 runs 16 residues. The CDR3 nucleotides read TGTGCCAGCAGTGCGACGGGGACACCCCGGGACTATGGCTACACCTTC. Amino acids: CASSATGTPRDYGYTF.

The rearrangement uses TRBV25-1 and TRBJ2-7; 12 bases align to TRBD1. The CDR3 is made up of 17 amino acids. The V gene end was trimmed by 4 bases and the J gene end by 4 bases; junction bases not matched to a gene: 11. The germline gives CDR1 MGHDK, CDR2 SYGVNS. Here the CDR3 DNA reads TGTGCCAGCAGTGCGGGACAGGGGGCGTTAAATGGGTACGAGCAGTACTTC. This sequence encodes CASSAGQGALNGYEQYF.

The CDR3 DNA reads as TGTGCCATCAGTGAGTCGGAGGGCCCCTACGGAAAGACCCAGTACTTC. This sequence encodes CAISESEGPYGKTQYF. This chain uses TRBV10-3 with TRBJ2-5; D may be TRBD2 (6 bases). In germline, CDR1 is ENHRY, CDR2 SYGVKD. This CDR3 region has 16 residues. V was pared by 0 bases and J by 6 bases, with 17 bases between.

This clone has just a few counts. This chain links TRBV25-1 with TRBJ2-2; D gene unclear. CDR3 size: 14 residues. Between the trimmed V and J ends, which lost 1 base and 5 bases, there was a span of 8 bases. Germline values: CDR1 MGHDK, CDR2 SYGVNS. CDR3 amino acids: CASSESVGTGELFF. The CDR3 DNA reads as TGTGCCAGCAGTGAATCTGTGGGAACCGGGGAGCTGTTTTTT.

The chain joins TRBV5-1 to TRBJ2-1; D is uncertain. Germline loops: CDR1 SGHRS, CDR2 YFSETQ. The V gene lost 5 bases and the J gene lost 7 bases, with 10 bases spanning the gap. CDR3 length: 12 amino acids. The CDR3 bases are TGCGCCAGCAGAACGTCGGTGAATGAGCAGTTCTTC. Translated, it gives CASRTSVNEQFF.

The chain combines TRBV6-4 with TRBJ2-1; D is ambiguous. Trimming took 3 bases from V and 6 from J, leaving 12 bases between them. This CDR3 region has 14 residues. Germline-derived CDR1 and CDR2 are MRHNA and SNTAGT. The CDR3 loop is CASSEGPDSNEQFF. The DNA for the CDR3 is TGTGCCAGCAGTGAAGGCCCAGATTCCAATGAGCAGTTCTTC.

The gene calls are TRBV2 and TRBJ1-4, with D unclear. Per the germline V gene, CDR1 is SNHLY and CDR2 is FYNNEI. V gave up 7 bases and J gave up 2 bases, with 8 bases separating them. This CDR3 is built from 13 residues. CDR3 sequence (DNA): TGTGCCAGCAAGCGGCAGACTAATGAAAAACTGTTTTTT. This gives the protein CASKRQTNEKLFF.

The J gene is TRBJ1-3, the V gene TRBV30; the D gene is possibly TRBD1 (5 bases). The germline V and J ends were trimmed by 4 bases and 2 bases, with 15 bases remaining between them. Germline assignment: CDR1 GTSNPN and CDR2 SVGIG (reference sequence). CDR3 length: 15 amino acids. Here the CDR3 DNA reads TGTGCCTGGATCGCTTCCAGGGTAACTGGAAACACCATATATTTT. It specifies CAWIASRVTGNTIYF.

This clone is termed large. The chain carries TRBV11-3 and TRBJ2-7; a possible D gene is TRBD2 (5 bases). V dropped 5 bases and J dropped 2 bases, with 19 bases sitting between them. This CDR3 comprises 16 residues. CDR1 and CDR2 from the germline V gene are SGHNT and YENEEA. DNA for the CDR3: TGTGCCAGCAGCCCACCCCCTGGAGGCCCTACCTACGAGCAGTACGTC. This encodes CASSPPPGGPTYEQYV.